One and the same sample provided the 3 T cell receptor beta chains below, sequenced in a study of T cells after yellow fever vaccination (dated by TCRdb to 2018 to 2020). What this sample's treatment or condition label stands for: live attenuated yellow fever vaccine strain. The library relied on 5' RACE. TCRdb records Illumina HiSeq 2500 as the sequencer. TCRdb reprocessed the public reads (quality trimming at Q25 with fastp, clone calling with MiXCR) and kept in-frame beta chains. Every entry covers one CDR3 protein and lists the most common genes and DNA from its rows. The sample table holds 150,000 to 200,000 distinct CDR3 sequences, of which approximately 6.2% were seen once. Roughly 3% of the sample goes to the ten largest clones. The source material was CD4+ T cells sorted from PBMCs, sampled on the day of the first yellow fever vaccination. Receptor source: a man aged 18 to 30 who received the YFV17D yellow fever vaccine.

The sample holds a few counts of this clonotype. The rearrangement links TRBV7-2 to TRBJ2-1; D may correspond to TRBD1 or TRBD2 (5 bases each). The CDR3 has 15 residues. Trimming removed 6 bases from V and 4 bases from J, with 16 bases in between. The germline V gene encodes CDR1 SGHTA and CDR2 FQGNSA. CDR3 nucleotides: TGTGCCAGCAGAGTCACCGGGACCGATTACAATGAGCAGTTCTTC. Protein sequence: CASRVTGTDYNEQFF.

This clonotype was recorded at least ten times. The CDR3 does not end in the conserved phenylalanine or tryptophan, so this is likely a read error. No DNA is shown, since the ends of the CDR3 on it are uncertain; the CDR3 is the one TCRdb lists. The chain employs TRBV15 and TRBJ2-1; TRBD1, the table's D call, was not compared with the DNA. Germline CDR1 LNHNV, CDR2 YYDKDF (reference sequence). With termini counted, the CDR3 has 13 amino acids. CDR3 residues: CATSRNPRDTIVI.

This clonotype was counted many times. The chain links TRBV27 to TRBJ2-7, with D hard to call. This CDR3 spans 14 amino acids. Germline CDR1 and CDR2: MNHEY and SMNVEV (reference sequence). Trimming cost V 1 base and J 5 bases, with 12 bases left between them. The CDR3 nucleotides read TGTGCCAGCAGTTTATTGGCAGTGAGTGACGAGCAGTACTTC. Protein: CASSLLAVSDEQYF.